This T cell receptor beta chain is from a study of spatial heterogeneity in lung cancer. Time point indicated: sample taken at primary tumor resection. Study findings and constraints: How many expanded intratumoral alpha and beta TCRs were present tracked the tumor mutation count, which was a count of nonsynonymous mutations.

TCRdb re-derived calls from the 5' RACE reads in MiXCR, one entry per CDR3 protein. Of about 7,800 distinct CDR3 sequences in the sample, approximately 17% were seen once. The sample holds a few counts of this clonotype. Antigen specificity is unknown. The CDR3 is 13 residues long. Germline assignment: CDR1 SGHVS and CDR2 FNYEAQ. V was pared by 2 bases and J by 10 bases, with 2 bases of the junction left unmatched. V gene TRBV7-6 combines with J gene TRBJ2-1; 10 nucleotides align to TRBD2. Sequences were derived from lung tumor tissue, sampled at surgery. This receptor was obtained from a female donor with early-stage non-small cell lung cancer. CDR3 residues: CASSLQRGGEQFF. The CDR3 region has the DNA TGTGCCAGCAGCTTACAGCGGGGGGGAGAGCAGTTCTTC.